The subject of this entry is one T cell receptor beta chain. Its matching antigen is unknown. The data originate from a study of early T cells in non-severe SARS-CoV-2 infection. Study background: Whole-blood bulk RNA, unsorted, was sequenced, and chains were unpaired. Study conclusions and caveats: VDJdb matching skewed toward anti-spike CD8 responses, missing private and CD4 specificities.

The CDR3 covers 17 residues. Unique molecular identifiers (one per individual cDNA molecule) were attached. A single record per CDR3 protein comes from TCRdb applying MiXCR to the 5' RACE reads. The sample lists approximately 34,000 distinct CDR3 sequences; roughly 7.9% were seen once. The V gene is TRBV1, the J gene TRBJ1-3; the table's D call, TRBD1, has no DNA check behind it. TRBV1 is designated a pseudogene. The receptor was derived from an adult who was a healthcare worker with PCR-confirmed SARS-CoV-2 infection or an uninfected control (not recorded which). The sequencing used whole blood, collected at baseline. The CDR3 here is CTSSQDWPGLSGNTIYF. The CDR3 nucleotides read TGCACCAGCAGCCAAGATTGGCCCGGGCTCTCTGGAAACACCATATATTTT.